This passage covers 9 T cell receptor beta chains from one sample sequenced in a study of T cell responses to AZD1222 COVID-19 vaccine. The data were produced by immunoSEQ multiplex PCR, yet TCRdb's version contains in-frame clones alone and is incomplete. The table records 250,000 to 300,000 clones, 90% to 95% of them present only once. Here the sequenced sample was peripheral blood, taken 28 days after the second AZD1222 dose. These receptors were taken from an adult who received the AZD1222 COVID-19 vaccine.

The CDR3 loop is CASSQVGRRTEKSNEQFF. In DNA, the CDR3 is TGTGCCAGCAGCCAAGTGGGGCGGAGGACAGAGAAATCGAATGAGCAGTTCTTC. The genes are TRBV3-1 (or the pseudogene TRBV3-2) and TRBJ2-1; D perhaps matches TRBD1 (6 bases). Germline values: CDR1 LGHDT, CDR2 YNNKEL (reference sequence). The CDR3 has 18 residues. V shed 1 base and J shed 7 bases, with 23 bases lying between them.

In DNA, the CDR3 is TGTGCCAGCAATCCTTCTGGGGGCTCGAATGAAAAACTGTTTTTT. This gives the protein CASNPSGGSNEKLFF. This chain links TRBV28 with TRBJ1-4, with D perhaps matching TRBD1 (6 bases). The CDR3 length is 15 residues. V lost 7 bases and J 5 bases, leaving 17 bases between the germline ends. The germline gives CDR1 MDHEN, CDR2 SYDVKM.

V and J are TRBV19 and TRBJ2-7, with D perhaps TRBD2 (6 bases). Germline CDR1 LNHDA, CDR2 SQIVND (reference sequence). The CDR3 length is 11 residues. Between the trimmed V and J ends, which lost 5 bases and 7 bases, there was a span of 9 bases. CDR3 loop: CASSARGEQYF. Here the CDR3 DNA reads TGTGCCAGTAGTGCCCGGGGGGAGCAGTACTTC. The full variable domain, rest sourced from reference TRBV19 and TRBJ2-7, is DGGITQSPKYLFRKEGQNVTLSCEQNLNHDAMYWYRQDPGQGLRLIYYSQIVNDFQKGDIAEGYSVSREKKESFPLTVTSAQKNPTAFYLCASSARGEQYFGPGTRLTVT.

The chain is built from TRBV6-1 and TRBJ1-6, with D tentatively TRBD1 (6 bases). CDR1 and CDR2 (germline): MNHNS, SASEGT. Deletions cut 0 bases from V and 4 bases from J, with 10 bases between. The CDR3 has 16 amino acids. The CDR3 loop reads CASSEAGGLYNSPLHF. In nucleotides, the CDR3 is TGTGCCAGCAGTGAAGCCGGGGGCCTTTATAATTCACCCCTCCACTTT.

The J gene is TRBJ1-1, the V gene TRBV9, with a tentative D call TRBD1 (6 bases). With 3 bases removed from V and 5 bases from J, the gap between germline ends came to 8 bases. The CDR3 loop spans 12 amino acids. The germline CDR1 and CDR2 sequences are SGDLS and YYNGEE. The CDR3 is CASSAGQTEAFF. The CDR3, as DNA: TGTGCCAGCAGCGCAGGACAGACTGAAGCTTTCTTT.

The V call is TRBV19, the J call TRBJ2-1; D not certain. V lost 3 bases, J lost 7 bases, and 4 bases lay in between. The length of the CDR3 is 11 residues. Per germline, CDR1 LNHDA and CDR2 SQIVND (reference sequence). The CDR3 is CASSIRNEQFF. CDR3 DNA: TGTGCCAGTAGTATTCGAAATGAGCAGTTCTTC.

The chain combines TRBV9 with TRBJ2-1, with 8 nucleotides matching TRBD2. Per germline, CDR1 SGDLS and CDR2 YYNGEE. The V gene end was trimmed by 4 bases and the J gene end by 2 bases; junction bases not matched to a gene: 11. The CDR3 runs to 17 residues. The CDR3 DNA is TGTGCCAGCAGCCGTTTTTTAGCGGGAAGTCCCTACAATGAGCAGTTCTTC. It specifies CASSRFLAGSPYNEQFF. The full variable domain, completed using reference TRBV9 and TRBJ2-1, is DSGVTQTPKHLITATGQRVTLRCSPRSGDLSVYWYQQSLDQGLQFLIQYYNGEERAKGNILERFSAQQFPDLHSELNLSSLELGDSALYFCASSRFLAGSPYNEQFFGPGTRLTVL.

V is TRBV28 and J is TRBJ2-7; tentatively, D is TRBD1 (5 bases). CDR3 length: 12 residues. The V gene's germline CDR1 is MDHEN and CDR2 SYDVKM. The V end was cut by 8 bases, the J end by 0 bases, with 8 bases between. The CDR3 loop reads CASDDSSYEQYF. The CDR3 nucleotides are TGTGCCAGCGACGACAGCTCCTACGAGCAGTACTTC.

This clone was recorded only once. The rearrangement uses TRBV28 and TRBJ1-5; D is uncertain. V dropped 1 base and J dropped 7 bases, with 17 bases sitting between them. The CDR3 runs to 16 residues. Per germline, CDR1 MDHEN and CDR2 SYDVKM. The CDR3 region is CASSLFRHGLGQPQHF. In nucleotides, the CDR3 is TGTGCCAGCAGTTTATTTCGGCACGGACTCGGGCAGCCCCAGCATTTT.